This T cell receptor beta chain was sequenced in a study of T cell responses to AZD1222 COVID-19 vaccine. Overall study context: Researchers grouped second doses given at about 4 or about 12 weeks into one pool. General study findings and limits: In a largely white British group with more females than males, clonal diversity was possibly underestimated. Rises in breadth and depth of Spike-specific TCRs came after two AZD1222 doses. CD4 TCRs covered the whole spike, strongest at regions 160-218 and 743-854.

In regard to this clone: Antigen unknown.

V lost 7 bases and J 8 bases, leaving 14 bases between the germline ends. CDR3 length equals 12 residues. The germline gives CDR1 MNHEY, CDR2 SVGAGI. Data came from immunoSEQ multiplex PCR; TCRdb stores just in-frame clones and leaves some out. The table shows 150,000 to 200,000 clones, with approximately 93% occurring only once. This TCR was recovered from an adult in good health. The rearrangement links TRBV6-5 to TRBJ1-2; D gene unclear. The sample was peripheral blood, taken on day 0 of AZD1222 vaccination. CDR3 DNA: TGTGCCAGCAAGAAGGATTGGTGGGGCTACACCTTC. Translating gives CASKKDWWGYTF.